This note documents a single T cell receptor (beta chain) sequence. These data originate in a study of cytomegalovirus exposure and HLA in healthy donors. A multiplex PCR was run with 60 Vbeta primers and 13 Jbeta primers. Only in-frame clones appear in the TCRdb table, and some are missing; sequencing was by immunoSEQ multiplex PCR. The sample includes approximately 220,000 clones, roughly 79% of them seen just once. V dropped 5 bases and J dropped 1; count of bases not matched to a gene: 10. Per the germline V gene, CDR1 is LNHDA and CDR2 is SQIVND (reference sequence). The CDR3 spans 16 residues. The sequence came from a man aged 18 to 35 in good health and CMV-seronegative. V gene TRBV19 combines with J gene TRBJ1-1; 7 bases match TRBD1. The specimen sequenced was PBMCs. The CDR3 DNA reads TGTGCCAGTAGTCTTTTATACAGGGGTCCGAACACTGAAGCTTTCTTT. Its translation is CASSLLYRGPNTEAFF.